This section outlines one T cell receptor (beta chain) sequence together with its context. This clone occurred a few times. The clone's antigen remains unknown. Per-base qualities were not stored, and no clone one base away is much larger. Using the deep immunoSEQ assay, multiplex PCR amplified TCR CDR3 regions from genomic DNA. Extracted genomic DNA from each cell subset was distributed evenly across all wells of several immunoSEQ 96-well plates, and each plate was treated as a replicate. Each replicate PCR for sorted subsets received about 0.2 ug genomic DNA, equal to about 29,000 T cell genomes. The purified libraries were quantified using a Qubit 3.0 fluorometer, sized with a Bioanalyzer 2100, and then quantified again using the KAPA Library Quantification kit. A separate single-read 150-cycle Illumina NextSeq 550 flow cell was used to sequence each immunoSEQ 96-well plate. From the authors' description of their analysis: The immunoSEQ output contained only junctional sequences without quality scores, so filtering could not match that applied to full-length reads. Sequences were annotated with PyIR, a Python wrapper for IgBLAST v1.9, and V/J genes and CDR3 were assigned using IMGT germline references. Reads with weak V/J assignments (E-value above 1e-6), missing CDR3, stop codons, out-of-frame junctions, or ambiguous translated residues were removed. V3J clonotypes were defined as sequences sharing the same inferred V gene, J gene, and CDR3 amino acid sequence. Percentage overlap between repertoires was calculated by dividing the number of shared unique clonotypes by the size of the smaller repertoire. RTK rarefaction, the Chao1 estimator, and Recon v2.1 estimates of unobserved clonotypes were used to assess repertoire richness. Generation probabilities for all TCRbeta clonotypes obtained by the gDNA method from four donors were computed using OLGA. The clones in this table, taken by TCRdb from immuneACCESS, are in-frame only. Not every clone is retained; where verified, under half of the shortfall comes from an unresolved V gene, and the cause of the rest is unknown. D and trimming come from the DNA, and the V and J calls and clone size come from that table. This sample has fewer than 3 million clones in its table, and roughly 90% of those were observed once. Jointly, the top ten make up about 0.36% of the sample.

The sample is drawn from a study of shared clonotypes between healthy human individuals (dated by TCRdb to the early 2020s). Background on the whole study: The cohort included a few men and two women between 18 and 49 years of age. To increase sequencing depth and limit assay-specific biases, TCR repertoire library preparation and sequencing were carried out by different laboratories using diverse techniques. Between about 0.85 and 10 billion PBMCs per donor were obtained by leukapheresis. Blood TCR repertoires of five healthy adults were deeply sequenced to estimate repertoire size and the extent of clonotype sharing between individuals. For each donor, CD4 naive and CD4 memory were each run on three plates, CD8 naive on two plates, and CD8 memory on one plate.

The donors were healthy, HIV-negative adults who had no recently reported acute infections or vaccinations. Only Caucasian adults living in Nashville, Tennessee, USA were represented among the donors. CD4+ T cells were enriched through magnetic negative selection, after which naive cells were positively selected on CD45RA and the remaining negative fraction served as the memory subset. After blood collection by leukapheresis, PBMCs were isolated using Ficoll-Histopaque density gradient centrifugation and then cryopreserved in the vapor phase of liquid nitrogen. Analytical flow cytometry was used to check the purity and quantity of each magnetically sorted T cell population. Genomic DNA was isolated from each sorted fraction and quantified by UV absorbance on a Nanodrop 2000c. For CDR1 and CDR2, the germline V gene (reference sequence) lists GTSNPN and SVGIG. V gives up 3 bases and J gives up 4 bases, and the segment between their germline ends measures 13 bases. The CDR3 starts with the cysteine, ends with the phenylalanine, and has 14 residues. Only CDR3 DNA remains: 42 bases, in frame from the first base.

Beyond this particular receptor, the publication reports: Compared with non-shared clonotypes, clonotypes shared by all four sorted-subset donors had higher generation probabilities. Estimated clonotype richness was generally larger for naive than for memory subsets. Based on pairwise subsampling, the degree of clonotype sharing among donors was expected to be affected by sequencing depth. Only blood was sampled, and tissue TCR repertoires likely differ from those in blood. Because the study included only a small number of donors, the genetic and exposure-history diversity represented was limited. When four donors were compared, the shared fraction of clonotypes was 5% to 6.5% for naive CD4, 3.5% for naive CD8, about 2.4% for memory CD4, and less than 0.5% for memory CD8. Rarefaction of sorted-subset datasets indicated incomplete sequencing despite the large sequencing depth.

The V and J segments used are TRBV30 and TRBJ1-5, with no D gene named confidently. The clonotype comes from a young man in good health. Some clones in this sample may be carry-over from other donors' samples. The specimen sequenced was naive CD4+ T cells from PBMCs. The cell subset or site tag for this specimen amounts to: CD45RA+ positively selected. The DNA sequence is given as TGTGCCTGGAGCGATTTTAATCCGAATCAGCCCCAGCATTTT. This gives the protein CAWSDFNPNQPQHF.